The 20 T cell receptor beta chains presented below share a single source sample, sequenced in a study of T cell responses to AZD1222 COVID-19 vaccine. This table comes from immunoSEQ multiplex PCR, and its TCRdb copy is limited to in-frame clones, with some not included. The sample contains about 150,000 clones, 85% to 95% of which appear only once. The material was peripheral blood, obtained on day 0 of AZD1222 vaccination. The receptors come from an adult in good health.

This rearrangement joins TRBV7-8 to TRBJ1-1, with D maybe TRBD1 (5 bases). The CDR3 spans 17 residues. Germline CDR1 SGHVS, CDR2 FQNEAQ. The V gene lost 6 bases and the J gene lost 4 bases, with 24 bases spanning the gap. The CDR3 DNA is TGTGCCAGCAGTTCCGCTAGGATTGGGAGGGGAGTCACTGAAGCTTTCTTT. It is translated as CASSSARIGRGVTEAFF.

The V gene is TRBV19, the J gene TRBJ1-1, with D possibly being TRBD1 (5 bases). V was trimmed by 5 bases and J by 6 bases, leaving 13 bases between them. The CDR3 has 13 amino acids. From germline, CDR1 is LNHDA and CDR2 SQIVND (reference sequence). CDR3 in amino acids: CASSVPGTSEAFF. The CDR3 region has the DNA TGTGCCAGTAGTGTCCCCGGGACTTCTGAAGCTTTCTTT.

This rearrangement joins TRBV28 to TRBJ1-2; the match to TRBD1 covers 9 bases. Germline V CDR1 and CDR2: MDHEN, SYDVKM. This CDR3 contains 15 residues. The trim removed 5 bases at V and 3 bases at J, leaving 7 bases unmatched. CDR3 sequence (DNA): TGTGCCAGCAGTCTTCGGGACAGGGCAGACTATGGCTACACCTTC. It yields the protein CASSLRDRADYGYTF.

The genes are TRBV12-5 and TRBJ1-5; D may be TRBD1 (5 bases). The germline CDR1 and CDR2 sequences are LGHNT and FRNRAP. This CDR3 has 15 amino acids. The ends were cut back, 7 bases at V and 4 bases at J, with 17 bases in the middle. The CDR3 DNA reads as TGTGCTAGTGTTAGGGATAGGGGCACAAATCAGCCCCAGCATTTT. Protein: CASVRDRGTNQPQHF.

CDR3 DNA sequence: TGTGCCAGTAGTATGCCGCCTCGGCCAGAAGGAAATACGCAGTATTTT. It yields the protein CASSMPPRPEGNTQYF. This chain links TRBV19 with TRBJ2-3; D gene uncertain. This CDR3 is 16 amino acids long. Trimming shortened V by 3 bases and J by 7 bases, and 20 bases separated the two germline ends. Germline CDR1 reads LNHDA; CDR2 reads SQIVND (reference sequence).

This sequence joins TRBV7-9 and TRBJ1-4, with D possibly TRBD1 on 5 matching bases. Between the trimmed V and J ends, which lost 5 bases and 9 bases, there was a span of 13 bases. Per germline, CDR1 SEHNR and CDR2 FQNEAQ (reference sequence). The CDR3 sequence is 13 residues long. The CDR3 coding sequence is TGTGCCAGCAGCACGGGCAGGGAACAAAAACTGTTTTTT. It codes for CASSTGREQKLFF.

V and J are TRBV4-1 and TRBJ2-1, with 9 positions matching TRBD2. The CDR3 extends over 18 amino acids. Trimming removed 0 bases from V and 5 bases from J; junction bases left unmatched: 11. The germline V gene encodes CDR1 MGHRA and CDR2 YSYEKL. This chain's CDR3 is CASSQDWSAASGNNEQFF. In nucleotides, the CDR3 is TGCGCCAGCAGCCAAGATTGGAGCGCGGCTAGCGGGAACAATGAGCAGTTCTTC.

The chain links TRBV5-1 to TRBJ1-6; D is undetermined. The CDR3 consists of 16 residues. Germline V gives CDR1 SGHRS, CDR2 YFSETQ. V was trimmed by 0 bases and J by 3 bases, leaving 10 bases between them. This CDR3 is CASSLVGGDYNSPLHF. The DNA of the CDR3 is TGCGCCAGCAGCTTGGTCGGCGGAGACTATAATTCACCCCTCCACTTT.

The V call is TRBV2, the J call TRBJ2-1, with unresolved D. Germline CDR1 and CDR2: SNHLY and FYNNEI. The length of the CDR3 is 12 residues. V shed 4 bases and J shed 5 bases, with 6 bases lying between them. CDR3 coding DNA: TGTGCCAGCAGTGCCAGGAACAATGAGCAGTTCTTC. It specifies CASSARNNEQFF.

The rearrangement joins TRBV5-1 to TRBJ1-6; D gene uncertain. Trimming took off 5 bases at V and 6 bases at J, with 12 bases between the two ends. Germline values: CDR1 SGHRS, CDR2 YFSETQ. The CDR3 sequence is 14 residues long. The CDR3 sequence: CASSERAGNSPLHF. In nucleotides, the CDR3 is TGCGCCAGCAGTGAACGGGCCGGTAATTCACCCCTCCACTTT.

This chain joins TRBV30 and TRBJ1-2; 8 nucleotides agree with TRBD1. V lost 5 bases to trimming and J lost 7 bases; unmatched junction nucleotides: 6. This CDR3 comprises 12 residues. The germline gives CDR1 GTSNPN, CDR2 SVGIG (reference sequence). The chain's CDR3 is CAWGTGGFGYTF. The DNA of the CDR3 is TGTGCCTGGGGGACAGGCGGGTTTGGCTACACCTTC.

In its sample, this clone was seen once. The chain is built from TRBV14 and TRBJ1-2, with 9 bases that match TRBD1. CDR1 is SGHDN, CDR2 FVKESK, per germline. The V and J ends lost 4 bases and 4 bases, in that order; junction bases with no gene match: 10. The CDR3 sequence is 16 residues long. CDR3 in amino acids: CASSPIQGALPYGYTF. CDR3 DNA: TGTGCCAGCAGCCCGATACAGGGGGCGTTACCCTATGGCTACACCTTC.

The chain employs TRBV6-5 and TRBJ1-6, with D unclear. From germline, CDR1 is MNHEY and CDR2 SVGAGI. Trimming cost V 5 bases and J 9 bases, with 11 bases left between them. The CDR3 is 13 residues long. The CDR3 DNA reads as TGTGCCAGCAGTCTCTCTTTTGGTTCACCCCTCCACTTT. Its translation: CASSLSFGSPLHF.

The J gene is TRBJ1-1, the V gene TRBV12-5, with D perhaps TRBD1 (5 bases). This CDR3 has 16 residues. V lost 2 bases and J lost 3, with 16 bases in between. Germline CDR1 and CDR2: LGHNT and FRNRAP. The CDR3 loop reads CASGLPNPGLHTEAFF. In nucleotides, the CDR3 is TGTGCTAGTGGTTTGCCGAATCCGGGGCTACACACTGAAGCTTTCTTT.

CDR3 sequence (DNA): TGCGCCAGCAGCCCCGGACAGGGGGGTTTCCAGGAGACCCAGTACTTC. Its protein product is CASSPGQGGFQETQYF. V and J are TRBV5-1 and TRBJ2-5, with TRBD1 matching 10 bases. The CDR3 length is 16 residues. J gave up 5 bases and V 4 bases, and 11 bases lay outside the gene matches. The germline V gene has CDR1 SGHRS and CDR2 YFSETQ.

The chain carries TRBV4-2 and TRBJ1-2; 8 bases are shared with TRBD1. Germline V gene data show CDR1 as LGHNA and CDR2 as YNFKEQ. The CDR3 runs 15 residues. Trimming cost V 7 bases and J 6 bases; bases outside gene matches: 13. The CDR3 protein is CASIPSEGQGDGYTF. The DNA for the CDR3 is TGTGCCAGCATCCCAAGTGAAGGACAGGGTGATGGCTACACCTTC.

This chain joins TRBV9 and TRBJ2-3, with 8 nucleotides matching TRBD2. The ends lost 0 bases at V and 4 bases at J; junction bases unmatched: 7. Germline CDR1 and CDR2: SGDLS and YYNGEE. The CDR3 has 16 amino acids. The CDR3 sequence is CASSVAGGADPDTQYF. The DNA for the CDR3 is TGTGCCAGCAGCGTAGCCGGGGGGGCCGACCCAGATACGCAGTATTTT.

This sequence joins TRBV4-2 and TRBJ1-4; 9 nucleotides agree with TRBD1. With V trimmed by 2 bases and J by 4 bases, 5 bases remained unmatched. Germline V gives CDR1 LGHNA, CDR2 YNFKEQ. This CDR3 comprises 16 residues. This CDR3 is CASSQQQDRGNEKLFF. Here the CDR3 DNA reads TGTGCCAGCAGCCAACAACAGGACAGGGGTAATGAAAAACTGTTTTTT.

This chain connects TRBV30 to TRBJ1-5; D gene uncertain. Per germline, CDR1 GTSNPN and CDR2 SVGIG (reference sequence). Deletions cut 0 bases from V and 4 bases from J, with 7 bases between. This CDR3 region has 13 residues. This chain's CDR3 is CAWSVSANQPQHF. The CDR3, as DNA: TGTGCCTGGAGTGTTTCGGCGAATCAGCCCCAGCATTTT.

This chain joins TRBV11-3 and TRBJ2-2, with D unclear. Germline CDR1 SGHNT, CDR2 YENEEA. The length of the CDR3 is 15 residues. V dropped 5 bases and J dropped 6 bases, with 16 bases sitting between them. The CDR3 reads CASSPPSRKAGELFF. As DNA, the CDR3 is TGTGCCAGCAGCCCACCCTCTCGAAAGGCCGGGGAGCTGTTTTTT.